Following are 19 T cell receptor beta chains from one sample sequenced in a study of cytomegalovirus exposure and HLA in healthy donors. Data came from immunoSEQ multiplex PCR; TCRdb stores just in-frame clones and leaves some out. Among 220,000 or so clones listed, 75% to 95% were seen once. The sequenced sample consisted of PBMCs. These receptors were collected from a woman aged 18-29 years in good health and CMV-seronegative.

Concerning this clone: The sample has other DNA sequences that encode this CDR3 too. V gene TRBV30 combines with J gene TRBJ2-5; 8 nucleotides match TRBD2. The CDR3 consists of 14 residues. V dropped 2 bases and J dropped 2; count of bases not matched to a gene: 4. Germline-derived CDR1 and CDR2 are GTSNPN and SVGIG (reference sequence). CDR3 DNA: TGTGCCTGGAGTCGTACTAGCGGACAAGAGACCCAGTACTTC. This translates into CAWSRTSGQETQYF. The full variable domain, in which reference TRBV30 and TRBJ2-5 provide the parts outside the CDR3, is SQTIHQWPATLVQPVGSPLSLECTVEGTSNPNLYWYRQAAGRGLQLLFYSVGIGQISSEVPQNLSASRPQDRQFILSSKKLLLSDSGFYLCAWSRTSGQETQYFGPGTRLLVL.

V is TRBV10-3 and J is TRBJ2-7, with a weak D call TRBD2 (5 bases). CDR3 length: 15 residues. Trimming removed 4 bases from V and 3 bases from J, with 16 bases in between. The germline V gene encodes CDR1 ENHRY and CDR2 SYGVKD. The CDR3: CAISGEGPDLYEQYF. The CDR3 DNA follows: TGTGCCATCAGTGGCGAGGGCCCTGACCTCTACGAGCAGTACTTC.

Ten or more counts support this clone. This sequence joins TRBV6-1 and TRBJ1-2; TRBD1 is a possible D gene (5 bases). Trimming stripped 5 bases from V and 4 bases from J, with 17 bases between. This CDR3 spans 15 amino acids. Germline V gives CDR1 MNHNS, CDR2 SASEGT. The CDR3 loop is CASSSIAQGSYGYTF. CDR3 bases: TGTGCCAGCAGTTCCATTGCCCAGGGTTCCTATGGCTACACCTTC.

The chain carries TRBV5-1 and TRBJ1-1; tentatively, D is TRBD1 (5 bases). In germline, CDR1 is SGHRS, CDR2 YFSETQ. The V and J ends lost 0 bases and 10 bases respectively, with 7 bases between them. CDR3 length: 11 amino acids. CDR3 sequence (DNA): TGCGCCAGCAGCTTGGAAGGGGCAGCTTTCTTT. This translates into CASSLEGAAFF.

This rearrangement joins TRBV30 to TRBJ2-3; tentatively, D is TRBD2 (5 bases). V shed 5 bases and J shed 8 bases, with 17 bases lying between them. Looked up from germline, CDR1 is GTSNPN and CDR2 is SVGIG (reference sequence). CDR3 size: 13 residues. The CDR3 nucleotides read TGTGCCTGGGGGTCCGCGGGCCGGGGTACGCAGTATTTT. The encoded protein is CAWGSAGRGTQYF.

V is TRBV7-5 and J is TRBJ2-1; the D call TRBD2 from the table was never checked on the DNA. TRBV7-5 is assigned pseudogene status. The CDR3 consists of 14 residues. The CDR3 is CVRSSPGANDEQFF. CDR3 DNA: TGTGTCAGAAGCTCCCCGGGAGCTAACGATGAGCAGTTCTTC.

This rearrangement joins TRBV18 to TRBJ1-3; the match to TRBD1 covers 10 bases. The germline V gene encodes CDR1 KGHSH and CDR2 LQKENI. Trimming took 6 bases from V and 2 from J; bases not matched to a gene: 7. The CDR3 extends over 16 amino acids. CDR3 in DNA: TGTGCCAGCTCCCACGGGACAGGGGTACCTGGAAACACCATATATTTT. It yields the protein CASSHGTGVPGNTIYF.

This chain uses TRBV4-1 with TRBJ1-2; possible D gene TRBD1, 5 bases. Germline V gives CDR1 MGHRA, CDR2 YSYEKL. Trimming cost V 1 base and J 0 bases, with 12 bases left between them. The CDR3 has 16 residues. The CDR3 protein is CASSQAENRSNYGYTF. DNA for the CDR3: TGCGCCAGCAGCCAAGCGGAAAACAGGTCTAACTATGGCTACACCTTC.

This sequence joins TRBV9 and TRBJ2-7; no clear D. The CDR3 length is 12 residues. From germline, CDR1 is SGDLS and CDR2 YYNGEE. Trimming removed 0 bases from V and 6 bases from J, with 7 bases in between. The CDR3 DNA is TGTGCCAGCAGCGTAGATTTCGGCGAGCAGTACTTC. This translates into CASSVDFGEQYF.

V is TRBV5-1 and J is TRBJ2-5; D is possibly TRBD2 (5 bases). The V and J ends lost 0 bases and 1 base respectively, with 10 bases between them. Germline values: CDR1 SGHRS, CDR2 YFSETQ. This CDR3 contains 15 residues. The CDR3 sequence is CASSLEGATQETQYF. DNA for the CDR3: TGCGCCAGCAGCTTGGAGGGAGCGACCCAAGAGACCCAGTACTTC.

The chain combines TRBV7-3 with TRBJ1-6, with D perhaps TRBD1 (5 bases). V lost 2 bases and J 10 bases, leaving 12 bases between the germline ends. Germline lookup yields CDR1 SGHTA and CDR2 FQGTGA. This CDR3 spans 14 amino acids. CDR3 coding DNA: TGTGCCAGCAGCTTATCTGGGGGGGAATCACCCCTCCACTTT. This translates into CASSLSGGESPLHF.

This clone is a singleton in its sample. This sample includes further DNA sequences coding for the same CDR3. V gene TRBV9 combines with J gene TRBJ1-1, with D uncertain. With 1 base removed from V and 4 bases from J, the gap between germline ends came to 8 bases. The germline gives CDR1 SGDLS, CDR2 YYNGEE. This CDR3 is built from 13 residues. The CDR3 DNA follows: TGTGCCAGCAGCGTACAAGGGAGCACTGAAGCTTTCTTT. Residues: CASSVQGSTEAFF. The full variable domain, with the rest looked up from reference TRBV9 and TRBJ1-1, is DSGVTQTPKHLITATGQRVTLRCSPRSGDLSVYWYQQSLDQGLQFLIQYYNGEERAKGNILERFSAQQFPDLHSELNLSSLELGDSALYFCASSVQGSTEAFFGQGTRLTVV.

The chain combines TRBV6-5 with TRBJ2-3, with 9 bases identical to TRBD2. After removal of 10 bases from V and 4 bases from J, the junction contained 6 bases not matched to a gene. Germline V CDR1 and CDR2: MNHEY, SVGAGI. This CDR3 has 13 amino acids. The CDR3 spells CATLAGNADTQYF. The CDR3 bases are TGTGCCACCCTAGCGGGAAATGCAGATACGCAGTATTTT.

The chain links TRBV19 to TRBJ2-7; TRBD1 might be the D (5 bases). Trimming removed 9 bases from V and 4 bases from J, with 10 bases in between. The germline CDR1 and CDR2 sequences are LNHDA and SQIVND (reference sequence). CDR3 length: 11 residues. CDR3 sequence: CASRVGYEQYF. CDR3 in DNA: TGTGCCAGCAGGGTGGGGTACGAGCAGTACTTC.

V is TRBV6-6 and J is TRBJ1-1; 8 bases match TRBD1. Per germline, CDR1 MNHNY and CDR2 SVGAGI (reference sequence). The V and J ends lost 6 bases and 3 bases, in that order; junction bases with no gene match: 6. The CDR3 contains 14 residues. DNA for the CDR3: TGTGCCAGCAGGAGGGGACAGGCGGACACTGAAGCTTTCTTT. Its translation is CASRRGQADTEAFF.

The chain couples TRBV29-1 to TRBJ1-5; a possible D gene is TRBD1 (6 bases). V dropped 4 bases and J dropped 2 bases, with 24 bases sitting between them. Germline CDR1 SQVTM, CDR2 ANQGSEA. CDR3 length equals 18 residues. The CDR3 loop is CSVVPTGMAGAGNQPQHF. The CDR3 DNA is TGCAGCGTTGTCCCCACCGGGATGGCAGGGGCGGGCAATCAGCCCCAGCATTTT.

This clone was seen only once. The chain carries TRBV10-3 and TRBJ2-1, with 7 bases matching TRBD2. This CDR3 has 15 residues. Germline CDR1 ENHRY, CDR2 SYGVKD. Germline trimming cut 3 bases from V and 9 bases from J; bases unmatched to any gene: 11. CDR3 in amino acids: CAISDLAGAGGEQFF. CDR3 coding DNA: TGTGCCATCAGTGACTTGGCGGGAGCGGGTGGTGAGCAGTTCTTC.

V gene TRBV7-2 combines with J gene TRBJ1-4; no definite D call. The CDR3 runs 16 residues. V shed 5 bases and J shed 0 bases, with 13 bases lying between them. Per germline, CDR1 SGHTA and CDR2 FQGNSA. CDR3 protein: CASSPGLEPTNEKLFF. In DNA form, the CDR3 reads TGTGCCAGCAGCCCAGGACTTGAACCAACTAATGAAAAACTGTTTTTT.

The chain couples TRBV5-4 to TRBJ2-7; 7 bases are shared with TRBD1. From germline, CDR1 is SGHNT and CDR2 YYREEE (reference sequence). The CDR3 covers 16 residues. J gave up 0 bases and V 4 bases, and 10 bases lay outside the gene matches. The CDR3 region has the DNA TGTGCCAGCAGCCCCTGGGGACAGTCTCCCTCCTACGAGCAGTACTTC. It is translated as CASSPWGQSPSYEQYF.